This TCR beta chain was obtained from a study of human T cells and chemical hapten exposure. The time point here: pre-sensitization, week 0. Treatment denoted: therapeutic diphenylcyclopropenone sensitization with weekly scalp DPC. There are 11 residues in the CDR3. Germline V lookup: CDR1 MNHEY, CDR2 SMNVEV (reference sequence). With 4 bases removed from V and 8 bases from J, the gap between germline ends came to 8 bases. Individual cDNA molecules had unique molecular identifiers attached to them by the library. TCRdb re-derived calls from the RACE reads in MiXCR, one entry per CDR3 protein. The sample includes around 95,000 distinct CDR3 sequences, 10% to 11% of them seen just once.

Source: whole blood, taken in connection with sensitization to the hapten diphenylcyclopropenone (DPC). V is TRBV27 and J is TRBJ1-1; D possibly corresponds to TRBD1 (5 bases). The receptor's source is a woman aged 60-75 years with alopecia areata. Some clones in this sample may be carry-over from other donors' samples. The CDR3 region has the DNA TGTGCCAGCAGTTCAGGACAAGAAGCTTTCTTT. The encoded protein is CASSSGQEAFF.